This TCR beta chain originates from a study of T cells in localized non-small cell lung cancer. The CDR3 is made up of 11 amino acids. Looked up from germline, CDR1 is MDHEN and CDR2 is SYDVKM. V dropped 6 bases and J dropped 7 bases, with 9 bases sitting between them. Method: immunoSEQ multiplex PCR; TCRdb's copy keeps in-frame clones and lacks some. The table lists about 21,000 clones, approximately 88% of them singletons. The receptor was derived from a male donor aged 60 or over with stage II lung adenocarcinoma. This chain links TRBV28 with TRBJ1-2; D gene ambiguous. The sample in question was peripheral blood mononuclear cells, obtained before any cancer treatment. The CDR3 region is CASRSQAGYTF. CDR3 nucleotide sequence: TGTGCCAGCAGGTCTCAGGCTGGCTACACCTTC.